Given below is one T cell receptor beta chain in context. Some clones are missing from TCRdb's copy, which holds only in-frame ones; the method was immunoSEQ multiplex PCR. Here the sample spans about 12,000 clones, about nine tenths being singletons. This sample is drawn from a study of tumor-infiltrating lymphocytes in localized non-small cell lung cancer. The CDR3 is 15 residues long. The ends were cut back, 6 bases at V and 5 bases at J, with 17 bases in the middle. Per the germline V gene, CDR1 is SGHTA and CDR2 is FQGTGA. Sequencing was carried out using lung tumor tissue. The rearrangement links TRBV7-3 to TRBJ2-1; possible D gene TRBD2, 6 bases. The TCR originated in a human donor with non-small cell lung cancer. The CDR3 nucleotides are TGTGCCAGCAGGCCTCCGGGACTGTCAAACAATGAGCAGTTCTTC. Translation: CASRPPGLSNNEQFF.